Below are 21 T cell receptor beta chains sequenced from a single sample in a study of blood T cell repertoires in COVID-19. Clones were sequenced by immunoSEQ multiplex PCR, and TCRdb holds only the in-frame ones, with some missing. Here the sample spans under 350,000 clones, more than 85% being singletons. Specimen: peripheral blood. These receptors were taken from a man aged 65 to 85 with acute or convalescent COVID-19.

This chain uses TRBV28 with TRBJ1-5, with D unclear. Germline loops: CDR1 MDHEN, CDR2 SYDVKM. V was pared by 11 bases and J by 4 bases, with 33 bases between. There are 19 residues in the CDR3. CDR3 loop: CAASPIYRIGSRHNQPQHF. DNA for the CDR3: TGTGCCGCAAGCCCAATCTACAGAATAGGCTCGCGCCATAATCAGCCCCAGCATTTT.

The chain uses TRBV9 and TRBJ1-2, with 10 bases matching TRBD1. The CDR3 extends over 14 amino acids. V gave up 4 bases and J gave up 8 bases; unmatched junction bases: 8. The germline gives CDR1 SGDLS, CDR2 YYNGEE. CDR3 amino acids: CASSSRQGAFGYTF. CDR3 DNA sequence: TGTGCCAGCAGCTCAAGACAGGGGGCGTTCGGCTACACCTTC.

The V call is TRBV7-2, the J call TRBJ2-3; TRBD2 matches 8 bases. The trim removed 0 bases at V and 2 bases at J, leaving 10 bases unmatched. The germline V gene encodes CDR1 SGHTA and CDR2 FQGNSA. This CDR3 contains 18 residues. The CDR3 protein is CASSLAPWGGGITDTQYF. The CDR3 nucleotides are TGTGCCAGCAGCTTAGCCCCCTGGGGCGGGGGGATCACAGATACGCAGTATTTT.

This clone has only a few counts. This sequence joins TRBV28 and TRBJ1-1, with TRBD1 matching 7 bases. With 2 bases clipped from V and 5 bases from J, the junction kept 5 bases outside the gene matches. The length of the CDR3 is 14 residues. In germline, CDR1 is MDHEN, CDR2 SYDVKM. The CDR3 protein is CASSLEGAGTEAFF. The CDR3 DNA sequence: TGTGCCAGCAGTTTAGAGGGGGCTGGGACTGAAGCTTTCTTT.

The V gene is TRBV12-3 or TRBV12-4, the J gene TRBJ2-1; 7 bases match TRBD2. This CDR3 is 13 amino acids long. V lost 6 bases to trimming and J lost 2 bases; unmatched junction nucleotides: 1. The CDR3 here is CASRAGTYNEQFF. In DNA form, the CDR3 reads TGTGCCAGCAGAGCGGGAACCTACAATGAGCAGTTCTTC.

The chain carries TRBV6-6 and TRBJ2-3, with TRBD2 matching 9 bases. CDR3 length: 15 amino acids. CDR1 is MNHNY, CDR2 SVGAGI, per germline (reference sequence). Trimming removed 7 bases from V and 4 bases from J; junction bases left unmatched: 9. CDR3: CASTQGLARSDTQYF. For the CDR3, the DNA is TGTGCCAGCACCCAAGGACTAGCGCGTTCAGATACGCAGTATTTT.

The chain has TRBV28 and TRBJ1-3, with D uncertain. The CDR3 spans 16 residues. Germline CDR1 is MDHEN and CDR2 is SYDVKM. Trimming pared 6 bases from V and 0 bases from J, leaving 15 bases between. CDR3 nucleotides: TGTGCCAGCAGCCACGCTTCCGGGTCCTCTGGAAACACCATATATTTT. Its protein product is CASSHASGSSGNTIYF.

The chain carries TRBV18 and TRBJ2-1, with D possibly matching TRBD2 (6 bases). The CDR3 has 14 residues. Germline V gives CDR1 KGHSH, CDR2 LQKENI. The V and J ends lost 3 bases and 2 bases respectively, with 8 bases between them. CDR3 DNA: TGTGCCAGCTCACCTTCTAGCGCCTACAATGAGCAGTTCTTC. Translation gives CASSPSSAYNEQFF.

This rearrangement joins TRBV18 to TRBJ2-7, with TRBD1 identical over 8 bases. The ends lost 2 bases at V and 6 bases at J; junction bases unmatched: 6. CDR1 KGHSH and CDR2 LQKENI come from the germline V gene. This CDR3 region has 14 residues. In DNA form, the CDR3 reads TGTGCCAGCTCACCAAAGACAGGGGCTTCCGAGCAGTACTTC. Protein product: CASSPKTGASEQYF. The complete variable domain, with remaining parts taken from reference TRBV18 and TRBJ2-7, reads NAGVMQNPRHLVRRRGQEARLRCSPMKGHSHVYWYRQLPEEGLKFMVYLQKENIIDESGMPKERFSAEFPKEGPSILRIQQVVRGDSAAYFCASSPKTGASEQYFGPGTRLTVT.

The CDR3 loop reads CASSLSSRGSSGNTIYF. CDR3 bases: TGTGCCAGCAGCTTGAGCTCCAGGGGAAGCTCTGGAAACACCATATATTTT. V and J are TRBV7-2 and TRBJ1-3; D may be TRBD1 (6 bases). V lost 3 bases and J lost 0, with 15 bases in between. This CDR3 has 17 amino acids. Germline CDR1 reads SGHTA; CDR2 reads FQGNSA.

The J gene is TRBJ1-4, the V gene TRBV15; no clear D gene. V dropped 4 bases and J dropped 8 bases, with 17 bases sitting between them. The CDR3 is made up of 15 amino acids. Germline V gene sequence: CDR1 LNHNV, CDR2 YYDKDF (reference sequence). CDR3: CATSNKQRVPEKLFF. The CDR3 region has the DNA TGTGCCACCAGCAACAAACAGCGGGTTCCCGAAAAACTGTTTTTT.

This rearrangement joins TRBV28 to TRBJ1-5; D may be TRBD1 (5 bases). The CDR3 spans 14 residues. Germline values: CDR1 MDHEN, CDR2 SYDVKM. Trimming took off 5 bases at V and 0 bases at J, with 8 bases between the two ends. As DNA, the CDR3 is TGTGCCAGCAGTGGGGCTTATAGCAATCAGCCCCAGCATTTT. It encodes CASSGAYSNQPQHF. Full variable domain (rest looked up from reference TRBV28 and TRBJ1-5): DVKVTQSSRYLVKRTGEKVFLECVQDMDHENMFWYRQDPGLGLRLIYFSYDVKMKEKGDIPEGYSVSREKKERFSLILESASTNQTSMYLCASSGAYSNQPQHFGDGTRLSIL.

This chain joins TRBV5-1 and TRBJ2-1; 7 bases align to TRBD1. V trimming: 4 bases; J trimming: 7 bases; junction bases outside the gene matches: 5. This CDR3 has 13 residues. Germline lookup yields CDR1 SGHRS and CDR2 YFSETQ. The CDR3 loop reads CASSTGQKNEQFF. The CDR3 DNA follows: TGCGCCAGCAGCACGGGACAGAAAAATGAGCAGTTCTTC.

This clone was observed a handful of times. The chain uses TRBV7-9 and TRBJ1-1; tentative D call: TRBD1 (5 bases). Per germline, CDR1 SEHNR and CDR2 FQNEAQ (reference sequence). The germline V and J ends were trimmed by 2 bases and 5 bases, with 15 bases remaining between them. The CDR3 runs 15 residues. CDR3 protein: CASSLREGRRTEAFF. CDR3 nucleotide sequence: TGTGCCAGCAGCTTAAGGGAGGGGAGGAGGACTGAAGCTTTCTTT.

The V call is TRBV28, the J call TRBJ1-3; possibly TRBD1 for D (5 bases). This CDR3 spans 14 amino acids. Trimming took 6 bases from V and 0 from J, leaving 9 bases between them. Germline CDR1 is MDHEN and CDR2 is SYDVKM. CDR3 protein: CASRGAHSGNTIYF. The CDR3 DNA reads TGTGCCAGCAGAGGGGCCCACTCTGGAAACACCATATATTTT.

The CDR3 DNA follows: TGCGCCAGCAGCCATCCCATACAGACTAGCGGGGGAAAAAGCTCCTACAATGAGCAGTTCTTC. Protein product: CASSHPIQTSGGKSSYNEQFF. The chain is built from TRBV4-3 and TRBJ2-1; 12 bases align to TRBD2. After removal of 3 bases from V and 0 bases from J, the junction contained 15 bases not matched to a gene. Germline CDR1 and CDR2: LGHNA and YSLEER. The CDR3 runs to 21 residues.

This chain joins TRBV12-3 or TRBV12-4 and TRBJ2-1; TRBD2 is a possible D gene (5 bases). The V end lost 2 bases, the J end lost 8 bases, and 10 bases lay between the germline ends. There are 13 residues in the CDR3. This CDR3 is CASSLPPRDEQFF. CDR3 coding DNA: TGTGCCAGCAGTTTACCCCCGCGGGATGAGCAGTTCTTC.

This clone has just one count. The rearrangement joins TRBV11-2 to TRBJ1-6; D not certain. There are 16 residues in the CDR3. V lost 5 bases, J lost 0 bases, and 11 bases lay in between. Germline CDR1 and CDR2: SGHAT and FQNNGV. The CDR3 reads CASSTDGSSYNSPLHF. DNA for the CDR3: TGTGCCAGCAGCACCGACGGGAGCTCCTATAATTCACCCCTCCACTTT.

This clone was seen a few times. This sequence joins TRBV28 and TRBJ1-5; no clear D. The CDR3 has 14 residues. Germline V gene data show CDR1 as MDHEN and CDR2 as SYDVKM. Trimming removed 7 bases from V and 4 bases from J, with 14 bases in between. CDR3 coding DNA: TGTGCCAGCAAATGGGCCGAGCCAAATCAGCCCCAGCATTTT. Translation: CASKWAEPNQPQHF.

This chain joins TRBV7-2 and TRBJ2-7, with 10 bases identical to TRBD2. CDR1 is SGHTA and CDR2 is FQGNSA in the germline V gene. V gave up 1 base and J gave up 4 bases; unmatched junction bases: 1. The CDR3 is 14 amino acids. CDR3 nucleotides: TGTGCCAGCAGCTTAGATAGCGGGAGGTACGAGCAGTACTTC. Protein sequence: CASSLDSGRYEQYF.

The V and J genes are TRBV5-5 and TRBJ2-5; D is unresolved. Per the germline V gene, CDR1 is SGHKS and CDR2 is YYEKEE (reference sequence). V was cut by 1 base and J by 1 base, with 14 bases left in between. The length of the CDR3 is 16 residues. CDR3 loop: CASSLTRVPRQETQYF. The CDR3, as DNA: TGTGCCAGCAGCTTGACCCGGGTCCCCCGCCAAGAGACCCAGTACTTC.